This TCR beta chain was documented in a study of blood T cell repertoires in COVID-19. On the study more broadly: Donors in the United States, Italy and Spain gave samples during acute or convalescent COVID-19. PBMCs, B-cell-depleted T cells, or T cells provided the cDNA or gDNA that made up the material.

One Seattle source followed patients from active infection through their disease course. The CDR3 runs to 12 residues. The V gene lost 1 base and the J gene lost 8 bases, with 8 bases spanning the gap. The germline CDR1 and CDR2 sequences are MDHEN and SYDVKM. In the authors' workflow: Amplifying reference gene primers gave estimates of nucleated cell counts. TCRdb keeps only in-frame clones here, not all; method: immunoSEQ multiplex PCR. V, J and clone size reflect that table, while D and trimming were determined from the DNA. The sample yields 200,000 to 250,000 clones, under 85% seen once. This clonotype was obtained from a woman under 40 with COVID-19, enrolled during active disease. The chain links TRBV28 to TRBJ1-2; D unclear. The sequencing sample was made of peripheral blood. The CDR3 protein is CASSLSGHGYTF. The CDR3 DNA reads TGTGCCAGCAGTTTATCAGGTCACGGCTACACCTTC.